This TCR beta chain was identified during a study of T-cell reconstitution after alpha-beta-depleted transplantation in children. The authors prepared the TCRbeta library with unique molecular identifiers. TCRdb ran MiXCR on the PCR reads and lists one entry per CDR3 protein. The sample has a few hundred thousand distinct CDR3 sequences; around 16% are singletons. This material consisted of PBMCs from the stem cell graft donor, taken from the stem cell graft. The TCR originated in a human donor who donated a stem cell graft to a child with acute lymphoblastic leukemia.

The CDR3 sequence is CASSLTLEATQYF. Here the CDR3 DNA reads TGTGCCAGCAGCCTTACGTTGGAGGCGACCCAGTACTTC. V usage is TRBV3-1 and J usage is TRBJ2-5; D is perhaps TRBD2 (5 bases). The CDR3 covers 13 residues. CDR1 is LGHDT, CDR2 YNNKEL, per germline (reference sequence). V was clipped by 4 bases and J by 7 bases, with 13 bases between them.